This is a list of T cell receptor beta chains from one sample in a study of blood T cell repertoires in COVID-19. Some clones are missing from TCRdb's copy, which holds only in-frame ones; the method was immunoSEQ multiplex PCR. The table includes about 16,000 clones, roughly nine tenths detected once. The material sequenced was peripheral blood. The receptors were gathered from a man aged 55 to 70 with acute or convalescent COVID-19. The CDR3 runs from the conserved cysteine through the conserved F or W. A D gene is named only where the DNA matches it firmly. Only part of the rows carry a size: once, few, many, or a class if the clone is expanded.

cdr3_nt: TGTGCCTGGAGTCGACAGGAGATGAACACTGAAGCTTTCTTT
cdr3_aa: CAWSRQEMNTEAFF
j_call: TRBJ1-1
v_call: TRBV30
clone_size: -
d_call: -
cdr3_length: 14

cdr3_nt: TGTGCCAGCAGTGTACGGGGGGAGGATAATGAGCAGTTCTTC
cdr3_aa: CASSVRGEDNEQFF
j_call: TRBJ2-1
v_call: TRBV6-4
clone_size: -
d_call: TRBD2
cdr3_length: 14

cdr3_nt: TGTGCCAGCGGTCTGGGGGCCCTGAACTACGAGCAGTACTTC
cdr3_aa: CASGLGALNYEQYF
j_call: TRBJ2-7
v_call: TRBV2
clone_size: -
d_call: -
cdr3_length: 14

cdr3_nt: TGTGCCAGCAGTGATGCGGGAAGAGGCACAGATACGCAGTATTTT
cdr3_aa: CASSDAGRGTDTQYF
j_call: TRBJ2-3
v_call: TRBV2
clone_size: -
d_call: -
cdr3_length: 15

cdr3_nt: TGCAGCGTCATGACAGGGACCGGCAATCAGCCCCAGCATTTT
cdr3_aa: CSVMTGTGNQPQHF
j_call: TRBJ1-5
v_call: TRBV29-1
clone_size: -
d_call: TRBD1
cdr3_length: 14

cdr3_nt: TGTGCCAGCAGCCAAAGCTCAGGGGGAACTGAAGCTTTCTTT
cdr3_aa: CASSQSSGGTEAFF
j_call: TRBJ1-1
v_call: TRBV3-1/TRBV3-2
clone_size: -
d_call: TRBD1
cdr3_length: 14

cdr3_nt: TGTGCCAGCAGTTTAGGGCGGGTCTACGAGCAGTACTTC
cdr3_aa: CASSLGRVYEQYF
j_call: TRBJ2-7
v_call: TRBV12-3/TRBV12-4
clone_size: once
d_call: -
cdr3_length: 13

cdr3_nt: TGTGCCAGCAGCTCTACTCATTGGGACAGCCCAAACCCGAACACCGGGGAGCTGTTTTTT
cdr3_aa: CASSSTHWDSPNPNTGELFF
j_call: TRBJ2-2
v_call: TRBV11-3
clone_size: -
d_call: TRBD1
cdr3_length: 20

cdr3_nt: TGTGCCACCAGTGATTCAGGGTGGGAGGGCACAGATACGCAGTATTTT
cdr3_aa: CATSDSGWEGTDTQYF
j_call: TRBJ2-3
v_call: TRBV24-1
clone_size: -
d_call: -
cdr3_length: 16

cdr3_nt: TGCGCCAGCAGCTTGGCCGCCGGGACAGGGGAAGAAAAACTGTTTTTT
cdr3_aa: CASSLAAGTGEEKLFF
j_call: TRBJ1-4
v_call: TRBV5-1
clone_size: -
d_call: TRBD1
cdr3_length: 16

cdr3_nt: TGTGCCAGCAGGCGCGGACAGGGCGGCTCCTACGAGCAGTACTTC
cdr3_aa: CASRRGQGGSYEQYF
j_call: TRBJ2-7
v_call: TRBV28
clone_size: -
d_call: TRBD1
cdr3_length: 15

cdr3_nt: TGTGCCAGCAGCCCGTCTGGGGCAGGCAATCAGCCCCAGCATTTT
cdr3_aa: CASSPSGAGNQPQHF
j_call: TRBJ1-5
v_call: TRBV7-9
clone_size: -
d_call: -
cdr3_length: 15

cdr3_nt: TGTGCCAGCAGTTTGCAGCGGGGCCCGGGAGCCGGGGAGCTGTTTTTT
cdr3_aa: CASSLQRGPGAGELFF
j_call: TRBJ2-2
v_call: TRBV28
clone_size: -
d_call: TRBD2
cdr3_length: 16

cdr3_nt: TGCGCCAGCAGTAGCCGGGACACAAACTACGAGCAGTACTTC
cdr3_aa: CASSSRDTNYEQYF
j_call: TRBJ2-7
v_call: TRBV5-1
clone_size: few
d_call: -
cdr3_length: 14

cdr3_nt: TGTGCCAGCTCACCAGGCAGAGGCTTCTACGAGCAGTACTTC
cdr3_aa: CASSPGRGFYEQYF
j_call: TRBJ2-7
v_call: TRBV18
clone_size: -
d_call: -
cdr3_length: 14

cdr3_nt: TGTGCCACCGGGCCCCGGGGCTCTGGGGCCAACGTCCTGACTTTC
cdr3_aa: CATGPRGSGANVLTF
j_call: TRBJ2-6
v_call: TRBV5-8
clone_size: -
d_call: -
cdr3_length: 15

cdr3_nt: TGTGCCAGCAGCTTAGGTCTCGGTAACACCGGGGAGCTGTTTTTT
cdr3_aa: CASSLGLGNTGELFF
j_call: TRBJ2-2
v_call: TRBV11-2
clone_size: -
d_call: -
cdr3_length: 15

cdr3_nt: TGTGCCAGCAGCGCGGACAGGGTCGGCAATGAGCAGTTCTTC
cdr3_aa: CASSADRVGNEQFF
j_call: TRBJ2-1
v_call: TRBV2
clone_size: -
d_call: TRBD1
cdr3_length: 14

cdr3_nt: TGTGCCAGCGTCCCGGGACAGGGACCCCTCCACTTT
cdr3_aa: CASVPGQGPLHF
j_call: TRBJ1-6
v_call: TRBV28
clone_size: -
d_call: TRBD1
cdr3_length: 12

cdr3_nt: TGTGCCAGCAGCCTTCTCGGGGCTAAGGGGGATCAGCCCCAGCATTTT
cdr3_aa: CASSLLGAKGDQPQHF
j_call: TRBJ1-5
v_call: TRBV4-2
clone_size: -
d_call: -
cdr3_length: 16

cdr3_nt: TGTGCCAGCAGGGAGAGCGGGAGAGATACAGATACGCAGTATTTT
cdr3_aa: CASRESGRDTDTQYF
j_call: TRBJ2-3
v_call: TRBV6-5
clone_size: medium-sized
d_call: TRBD2
cdr3_length: 15

cdr3_nt: TGTGCCAGCAGTTACGGACAGGGGACAGATACGCAGTATTTT
cdr3_aa: CASSYGQGTDTQYF
j_call: TRBJ2-3
v_call: TRBV6-6
clone_size: -
d_call: TRBD1
cdr3_length: 14

cdr3_nt: TGCGCCAGCAGCCTGAACAGGGGTTACAACTATGGCTACACCTTC
cdr3_aa: CASSLNRGYNYGYTF
j_call: TRBJ1-2
v_call: TRBV5-1
clone_size: -
d_call: TRBD1
cdr3_length: 15

cdr3_nt: TGTGCCAGCAGCCGAGGGACAGGGGGGGCGAAAGAGACCCAGTACTTC
cdr3_aa: CASSRGTGGAKETQYF
j_call: TRBJ2-5
v_call: TRBV7-7
clone_size: -
d_call: TRBD1
cdr3_length: 16

cdr3_nt: TGTGCCAGCTCCCGGGACATGGAAGGAAACACCATATATTTT
cdr3_aa: CASSRDMEGNTIYF
j_call: TRBJ1-3
v_call: TRBV18
clone_size: -
d_call: -
cdr3_length: 14

cdr3_nt: TGTGCCAGCAGCCACGAGGTAACAGGGTACGAGCAGTACTTC
cdr3_aa: CASSHEVTGYEQYF
j_call: TRBJ2-7
v_call: TRBV3-1/TRBV3-2
clone_size: -
d_call: -
cdr3_length: 14

cdr3_nt: TGTGCCCCCACGCTCGGACACCGCTCCTATAATTCACCCCTCCACTTT
cdr3_aa: CAPTLGHRSYNSPLHF
j_call: TRBJ1-6
v_call: TRBV3-1/TRBV3-2
clone_size: once
d_call: -
cdr3_length: 16

cdr3_nt: TGTGCCAGCAGTTTGATCTTGGGACTAGACTCCTACGAGCAGTACTTC
cdr3_aa: CASSLILGLDSYEQYF
j_call: TRBJ2-7
v_call: TRBV28
clone_size: -
d_call: TRBD2
cdr3_length: 16

cdr3_nt: TGTGCCAGTAGATCCCGGGGGGGCCGCGAGCAGTACTTC
cdr3_aa: CASRSRGGREQYF
j_call: TRBJ2-7
v_call: TRBV19
clone_size: once
d_call: TRBD2
cdr3_length: 13

cdr3_nt: TGTGCCAGCAGTGAGACAGGGTTCGCTTTCTTT
cdr3_aa: CASSETGFAFF
j_call: TRBJ1-1
v_call: TRBV2
clone_size: -
d_call: TRBD1
cdr3_length: 11

cdr3_nt: TGTGCCAGCAGTTACGAGTGGGGGGCAGGGGGTGATGAGCAGTTCTTC
cdr3_aa: CASSYEWGAGGDEQFF
j_call: TRBJ2-1
v_call: TRBV6-6
clone_size: -
d_call: -
cdr3_length: 16

cdr3_nt: TGTGCCAGCAGTTTTATCCTGACAGGCACAGATACGCAGTATTTT
cdr3_aa: CASSFILTGTDTQYF
j_call: TRBJ2-3
v_call: TRBV28
clone_size: -
d_call: -
cdr3_length: 15

cdr3_nt: TGTGCCAGCAGCCTGACTCCTATGAACACTGAAGCTTTCTTT
cdr3_aa: CASSLTPMNTEAFF
j_call: TRBJ1-1
v_call: TRBV11-2
clone_size: -
d_call: -
cdr3_length: 14

cdr3_nt: TGCGCCAGCAGCCAAGACCCCGGGACATCGAACACCGGGGAGCTGTTTTTT
cdr3_aa: CASSQDPGTSNTGELFF
j_call: TRBJ2-2
v_call: TRBV4-1
clone_size: -
d_call: -
cdr3_length: 17

cdr3_nt: TGTGCCAGCAGGGCAGGCAAGACCCAGTACTTC
cdr3_aa: CASRAGKTQYF
j_call: TRBJ2-5
v_call: TRBV27
clone_size: once
d_call: -
cdr3_length: 11

cdr3_nt: TGTGCCAGCGGGGCCACATCAGATCAGCCCCAGCATTTT
cdr3_aa: CASGATSDQPQHF
j_call: TRBJ1-5
v_call: TRBV6-5
clone_size: once
d_call: -
cdr3_length: 13

cdr3_nt: TGTGCCAGCAGTTACGGCCTAGCGGGGGGGAATGAGCAGTTCTTC
cdr3_aa: CASSYGLAGGNEQFF
j_call: TRBJ2-1
v_call: TRBV6-6
clone_size: -
d_call: TRBD2
cdr3_length: 15

cdr3_nt: TGTGCCACCCCCGGGACAGGGGGTGAAAAACTGTTTTTT
cdr3_aa: CATPGTGGEKLFF
j_call: TRBJ1-4
v_call: TRBV2
clone_size: -
d_call: TRBD1
cdr3_length: 13

cdr3_nt: TGTGCCAGCAGCCGGGGGACAGGGGTTAACTATGGCTACACCTTC
cdr3_aa: CASSRGTGVNYGYTF
j_call: TRBJ1-2
v_call: TRBV16
clone_size: -
d_call: TRBD1
cdr3_length: 15

cdr3_nt: TGTGCCAGCTCGCCGGGACAGGGCTTGATCGAGCAGTACTTC
cdr3_aa: CASSPGQGLIEQYF
j_call: TRBJ2-7
v_call: TRBV18
clone_size: -
d_call: TRBD1
cdr3_length: 14

cdr3_nt: TGTGCCAGCAGCTTAGAGCGATCAGGGGAAGGTGGCTACACCTTC
cdr3_aa: CASSLERSGEGGYTF
j_call: TRBJ1-2
v_call: TRBV11-2
clone_size: -
d_call: -
cdr3_length: 15

cdr3_nt: TGTGCCAGCATTCCCCACGGGGGGCCGTCCTACGAGCAGTACTTC
cdr3_aa: CASIPHGGPSYEQYF
j_call: TRBJ2-7
v_call: TRBV28
clone_size: once
d_call: -
cdr3_length: 15

cdr3_nt: TGTGCCACCAGCAGAGAACGGGGGTCCTTCTACGAGCAGTACTTC
cdr3_aa: CATSRERGSFYEQYF
j_call: TRBJ2-7
v_call: TRBV15
clone_size: -
d_call: -
cdr3_length: 15

cdr3_nt: TGTGCCAGCAGCTTCGGTGGGGCTACGCAGTACTTC
cdr3_aa: CASSFGGATQYF
j_call: TRBJ2-7
v_call: TRBV11-2
clone_size: -
d_call: -
cdr3_length: 12

cdr3_nt: TGTGCCAGTAGTATCTGGCGGGAGGACGCCTACGAGCAGTACTTC
cdr3_aa: CASSIWREDAYEQYF
j_call: TRBJ2-7
v_call: TRBV19
clone_size: -
d_call: TRBD2
cdr3_length: 15

cdr3_nt: TGTGCCAGCACCGGTAGCGGGAGCACAGATACGCAGTATTTT
cdr3_aa: CASTGSGSTDTQYF
j_call: TRBJ2-3
v_call: TRBV7-9
clone_size: -
d_call: TRBD2
cdr3_length: 14

cdr3_nt: TGTGCCAGCAGAAGACTAGCGGGAGAACGCTACAATGAGCAGTTCTTC
cdr3_aa: CASRRLAGERYNEQFF
j_call: TRBJ2-1
v_call: TRBV7-2
clone_size: -
d_call: TRBD2
cdr3_length: 16

cdr3_nt: TGTGCCAGCAGACGGGAGCCAGAGACCGGGGAGCTGTTTTTT
cdr3_aa: CASRREPETGELFF
j_call: TRBJ2-2
v_call: TRBV2
clone_size: -
d_call: -
cdr3_length: 14

cdr3_nt: TGTGCCAGCTCACCAGGACAGAGTGGCTACACCTTC
cdr3_aa: CASSPGQSGYTF
j_call: TRBJ1-2
v_call: TRBV18
clone_size: -
d_call: -
cdr3_length: 12

cdr3_nt: TGTGCCAGCACCCGTAGCGGGGGAGGAAACGAGCAGTACTTC
cdr3_aa: CASTRSGGGNEQYF
j_call: TRBJ2-7
v_call: TRBV28
clone_size: -
d_call: TRBD2
cdr3_length: 14

cdr3_nt: TGTGCCAGCAGCTTGAGCTGGGGGCGAGAGACCCAGTACTTC
cdr3_aa: CASSLSWGRETQYF
j_call: TRBJ2-5
v_call: TRBV13
clone_size: -
d_call: -
cdr3_length: 14